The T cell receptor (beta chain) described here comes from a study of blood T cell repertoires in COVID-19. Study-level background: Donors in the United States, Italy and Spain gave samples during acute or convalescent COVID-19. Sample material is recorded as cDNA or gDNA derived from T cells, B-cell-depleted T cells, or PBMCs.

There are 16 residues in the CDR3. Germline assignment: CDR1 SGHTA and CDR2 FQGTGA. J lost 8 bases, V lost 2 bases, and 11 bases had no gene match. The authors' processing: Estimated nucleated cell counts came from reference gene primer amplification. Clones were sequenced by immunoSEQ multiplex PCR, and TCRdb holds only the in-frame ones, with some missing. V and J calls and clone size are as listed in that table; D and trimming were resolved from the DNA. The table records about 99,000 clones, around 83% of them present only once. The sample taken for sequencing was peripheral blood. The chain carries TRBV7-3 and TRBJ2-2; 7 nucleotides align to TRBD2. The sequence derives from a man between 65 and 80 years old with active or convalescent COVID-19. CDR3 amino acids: CASSLGLGAIPGELFF. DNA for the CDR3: TGTGCCAGCAGCTTAGGACTAGGTGCAATACCAGGGGAGCTGTTTTTT.